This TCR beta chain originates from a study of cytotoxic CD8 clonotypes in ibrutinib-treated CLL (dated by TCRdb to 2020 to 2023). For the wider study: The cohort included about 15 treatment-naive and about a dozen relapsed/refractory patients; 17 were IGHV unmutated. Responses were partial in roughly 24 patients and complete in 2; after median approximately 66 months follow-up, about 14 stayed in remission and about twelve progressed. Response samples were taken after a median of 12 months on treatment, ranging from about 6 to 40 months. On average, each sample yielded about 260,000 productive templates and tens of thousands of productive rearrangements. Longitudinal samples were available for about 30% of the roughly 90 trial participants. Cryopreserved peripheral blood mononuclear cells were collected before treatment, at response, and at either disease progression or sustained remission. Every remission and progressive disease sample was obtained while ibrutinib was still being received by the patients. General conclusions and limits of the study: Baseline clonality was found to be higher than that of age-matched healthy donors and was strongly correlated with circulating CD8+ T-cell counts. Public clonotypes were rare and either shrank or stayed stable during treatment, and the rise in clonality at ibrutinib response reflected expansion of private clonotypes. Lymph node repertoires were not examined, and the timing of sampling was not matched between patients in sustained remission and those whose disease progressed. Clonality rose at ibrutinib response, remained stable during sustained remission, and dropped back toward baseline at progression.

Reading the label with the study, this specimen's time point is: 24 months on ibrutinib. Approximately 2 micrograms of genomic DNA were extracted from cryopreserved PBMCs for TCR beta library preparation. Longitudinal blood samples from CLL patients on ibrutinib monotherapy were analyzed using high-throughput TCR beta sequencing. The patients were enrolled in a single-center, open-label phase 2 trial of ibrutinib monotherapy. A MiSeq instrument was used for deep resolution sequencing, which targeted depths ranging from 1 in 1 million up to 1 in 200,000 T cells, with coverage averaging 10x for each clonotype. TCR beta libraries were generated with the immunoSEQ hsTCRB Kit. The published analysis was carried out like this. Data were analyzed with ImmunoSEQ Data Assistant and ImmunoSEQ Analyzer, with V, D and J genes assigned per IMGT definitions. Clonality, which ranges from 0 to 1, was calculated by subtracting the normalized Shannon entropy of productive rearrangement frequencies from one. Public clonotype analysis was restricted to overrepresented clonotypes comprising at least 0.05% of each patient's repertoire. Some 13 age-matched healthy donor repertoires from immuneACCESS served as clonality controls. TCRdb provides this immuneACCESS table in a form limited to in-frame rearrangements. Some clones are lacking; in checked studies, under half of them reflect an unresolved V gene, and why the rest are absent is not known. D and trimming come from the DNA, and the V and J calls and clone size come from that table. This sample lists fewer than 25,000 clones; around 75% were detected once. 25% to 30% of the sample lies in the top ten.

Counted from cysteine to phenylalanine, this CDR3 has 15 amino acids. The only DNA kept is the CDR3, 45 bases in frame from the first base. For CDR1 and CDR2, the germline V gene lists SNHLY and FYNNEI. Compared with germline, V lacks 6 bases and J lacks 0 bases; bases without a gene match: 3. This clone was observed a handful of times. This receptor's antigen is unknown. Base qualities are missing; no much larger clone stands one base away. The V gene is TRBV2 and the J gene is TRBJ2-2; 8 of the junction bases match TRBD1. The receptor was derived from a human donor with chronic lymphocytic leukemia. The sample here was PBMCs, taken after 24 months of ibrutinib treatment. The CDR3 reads CASSSQGANTGELFF. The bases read TGTGCCAGCAGCTCACAGGGGGCGAACACCGGGGAGCTGTTTTTT.